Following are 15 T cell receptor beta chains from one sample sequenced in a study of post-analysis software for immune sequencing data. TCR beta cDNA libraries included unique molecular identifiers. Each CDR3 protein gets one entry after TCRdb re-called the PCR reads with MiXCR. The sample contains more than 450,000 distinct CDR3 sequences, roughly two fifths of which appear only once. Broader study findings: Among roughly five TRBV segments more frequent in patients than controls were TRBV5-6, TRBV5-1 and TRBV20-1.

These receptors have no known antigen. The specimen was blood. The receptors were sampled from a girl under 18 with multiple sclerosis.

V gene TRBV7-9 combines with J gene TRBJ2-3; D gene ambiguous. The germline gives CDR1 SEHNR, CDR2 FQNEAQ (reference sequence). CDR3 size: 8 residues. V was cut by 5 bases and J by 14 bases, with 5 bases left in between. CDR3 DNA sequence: TGTGCCAGCAGCCCCGCGTATTTT. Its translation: CASSPAYF.

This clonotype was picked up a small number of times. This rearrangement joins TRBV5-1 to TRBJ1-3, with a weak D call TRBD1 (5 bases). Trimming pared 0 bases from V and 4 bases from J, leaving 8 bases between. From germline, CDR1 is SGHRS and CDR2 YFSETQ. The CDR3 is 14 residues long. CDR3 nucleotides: TGCGCCAGCAGCTTGGAGGGGCAGGGAAACACCATATATTTT. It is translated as CASSLEGQGNTIYF. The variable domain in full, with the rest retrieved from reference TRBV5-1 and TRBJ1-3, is KAGVTQTPRYLIKTRGQQVTLSCSPISGHRSVSWYQQTPGQGLQFLFEYFSETQRNKGNFPGRFSGRQFSNSRSEMNVSTLELGDSALYLCASSLEGQGNTIYFGEGSWLTVV.

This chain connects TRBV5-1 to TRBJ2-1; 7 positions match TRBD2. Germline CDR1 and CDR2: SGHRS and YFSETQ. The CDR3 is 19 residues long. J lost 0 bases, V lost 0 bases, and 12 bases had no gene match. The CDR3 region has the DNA TGCGCCAGCAGCTTGGCACTCAGCGGGGCGGGAACCTCCTACAATGAGCAGTTCTTC. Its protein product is CASSLALSGAGTSYNEQFF.

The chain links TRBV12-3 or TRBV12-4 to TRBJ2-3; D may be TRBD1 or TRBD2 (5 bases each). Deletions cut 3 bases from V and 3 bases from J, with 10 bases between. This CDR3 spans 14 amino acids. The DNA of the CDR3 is TGTGCCAGCAGTTTTCGGGGACGGACAGATACGCAGTATTTT. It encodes CASSFRGRTDTQYF.

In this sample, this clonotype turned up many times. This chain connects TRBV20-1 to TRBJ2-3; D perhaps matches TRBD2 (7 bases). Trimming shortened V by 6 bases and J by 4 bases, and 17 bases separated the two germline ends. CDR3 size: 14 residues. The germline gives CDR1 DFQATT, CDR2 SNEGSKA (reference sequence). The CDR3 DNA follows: TGCAGTGCCCCTGGGGGGGGGCAGTCAGATACGCAGTATTTT. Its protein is CSAPGGGQSDTQYF.

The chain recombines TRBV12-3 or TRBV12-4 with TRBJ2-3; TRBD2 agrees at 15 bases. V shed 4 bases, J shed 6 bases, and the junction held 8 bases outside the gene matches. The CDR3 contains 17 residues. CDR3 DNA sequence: TGTGCCAGCAGTTGGACTAGCGGGGGGGCACGTACTGATACGCAGTATTTT. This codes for CASSWTSGGARTDTQYF.

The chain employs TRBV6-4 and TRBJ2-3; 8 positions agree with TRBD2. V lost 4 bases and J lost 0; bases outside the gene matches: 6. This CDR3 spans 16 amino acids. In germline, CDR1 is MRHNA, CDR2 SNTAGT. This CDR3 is CASSATAGESTDTQYF. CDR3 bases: TGTGCCAGCAGTGCAACAGCGGGGGAGAGCACAGATACGCAGTATTTT.

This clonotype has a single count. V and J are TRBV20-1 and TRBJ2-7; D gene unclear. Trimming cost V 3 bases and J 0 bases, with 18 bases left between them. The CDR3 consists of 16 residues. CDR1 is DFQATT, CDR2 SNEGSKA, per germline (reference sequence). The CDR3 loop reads CSASGSVGRSSYEQYF. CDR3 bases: TGCAGTGCTAGCGGATCAGTCGGACGCAGCTCCTACGAGCAGTACTTC.

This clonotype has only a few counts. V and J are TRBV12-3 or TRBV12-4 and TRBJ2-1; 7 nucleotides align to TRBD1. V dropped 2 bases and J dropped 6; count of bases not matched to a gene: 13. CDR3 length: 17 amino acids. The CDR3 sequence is CASSLWAGTAIANEQFF. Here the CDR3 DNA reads TGTGCCAGCAGTTTATGGGCCGGGACAGCTATAGCCAATGAGCAGTTCTTC.

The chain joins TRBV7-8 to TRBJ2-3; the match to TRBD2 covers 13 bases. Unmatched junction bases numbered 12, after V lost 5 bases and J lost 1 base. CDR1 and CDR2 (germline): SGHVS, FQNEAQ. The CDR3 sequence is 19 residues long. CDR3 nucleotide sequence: TGTGCCAGCAGCCCCTTCCGACTAGCGGGGGGCTGGGGCACAGATACGCAGTATTTT. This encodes CASSPFRLAGGWGTDTQYF.

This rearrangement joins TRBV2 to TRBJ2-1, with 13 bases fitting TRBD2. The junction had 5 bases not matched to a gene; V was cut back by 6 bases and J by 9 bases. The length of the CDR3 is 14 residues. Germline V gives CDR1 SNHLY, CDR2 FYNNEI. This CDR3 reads CASRGLAGLSEQFF. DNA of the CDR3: TGTGCCAGCAGGGGACTAGCGGGACTAAGTGAGCAGTTCTTC.

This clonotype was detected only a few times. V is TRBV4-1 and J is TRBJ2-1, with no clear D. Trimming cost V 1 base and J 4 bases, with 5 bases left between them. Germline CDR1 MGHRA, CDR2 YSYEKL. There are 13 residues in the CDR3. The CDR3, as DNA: TGCGCCAGCAGCCAAGTGAAGTACAATGAGCAGTTCTTC. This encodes CASSQVKYNEQFF.

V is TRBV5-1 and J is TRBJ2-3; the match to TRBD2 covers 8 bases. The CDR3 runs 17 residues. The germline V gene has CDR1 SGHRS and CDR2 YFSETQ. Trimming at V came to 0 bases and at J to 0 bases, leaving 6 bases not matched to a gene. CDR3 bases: TGCGCCAGCAGCTTGGAGGTAGCGGGGTCCAGCACAGATACGCAGTATTTT. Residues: CASSLEVAGSSTDTQYF.

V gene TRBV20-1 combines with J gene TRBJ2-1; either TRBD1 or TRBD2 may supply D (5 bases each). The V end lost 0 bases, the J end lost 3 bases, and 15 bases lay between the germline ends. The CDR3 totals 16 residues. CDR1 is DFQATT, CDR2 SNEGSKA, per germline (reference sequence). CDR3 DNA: TGCAGTGCTAGAGATCGCGACCGGGGCTACTACAATGAGCAGTTCTTC. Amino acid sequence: CSARDRDRGYYNEQFF.

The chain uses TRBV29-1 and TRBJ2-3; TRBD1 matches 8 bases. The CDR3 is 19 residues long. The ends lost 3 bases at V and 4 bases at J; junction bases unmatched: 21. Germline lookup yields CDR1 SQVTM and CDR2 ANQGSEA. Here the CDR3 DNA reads TGCAGCGTTGATTCAGGGGGCTTAAATCAGGGGCTGTCCCCAGATACGCAGTATTTT. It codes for CSVDSGGLNQGLSPDTQYF.